These T cell receptor beta chains were read from a single sample in a study of radiotherapy plus CTLA-4 blockade in lung cancer. Profiled with immunoSEQ multiplex PCR; TCRdb holds only in-frame clones, not every one. Among about 35,000 clones listed, around 85% were seen once. Sequencing used peripheral blood, obtained from a patient treated with radiotherapy plus ipilimumab. These TCRs come from a human donor with non-small cell lung cancer who had stable disease on radiotherapy plus ipilimumab. The CDR3 runs from the conserved cysteine through the conserved F or W. Each record gives: clone size, D gene, J gene, V gene, CDR3 DNA, CDR3 protein. A D gene is named only where the DNA matches it firmly. Not all rows give a size; the values are once, few, many and, for expanded clones, a class.

- - TRBJ2-7 TRBV5-6 TGTGCCAGCAGCTCGTTGGGCACCGAGCAGTACTTC CASSSLGTEQYF
- TRBD1 TRBJ2-5 TRBV9 TGTGCCAGCAGCTTGACCGGGACAGGGCAAGAGACCCAGTACTTC CASSLTGTGQETQYF
- TRBD1 TRBJ1-1 TRBV28 TGTGCCAGCAGTTTCCCTGGACAGGGGGCCATCTCTTCCTTGAACACTGAAGCTTTCTTT CASSFPGQGAISSLNTEAFF
- TRBD1 TRBJ2-6 TRBV5-1 TGCGCCAGCAGCCTCAGGACAGGGGGCGCGATAGGGGCCAACGTCCTGACTTTC CASSLRTGGAIGANVLTF
once - TRBJ1-5 TRBV5-1 TGCGCCAGCAGCGTGACAGGAGCCTCACATCAGCCCCAGCATTTT CASSVTGASHQPQHF
- TRBD2 TRBJ2-1 TRBV27 TGTGCCAGCAGTAGAAGACTAGCGGAGCTCTACAATGAGCAGTTCTTC CASSRRLAELYNEQFF
- - TRBJ2-7 TRBV7-9 TGTGCCAGCAGCTTAGTAGGGGGGGAGGCCCAATGGATCTCCTACGAGCAGTACTTC CASSLVGGEAQWISYEQYF
- TRBD2 TRBJ2-7 TRBV4-1 TGCGCCAGCAGCCAGGCGGGGGGCCGGCAGTACTTC CASSQAGGRQYF
- TRBD2 TRBJ2-1 TRBV4-2 TGTGCCAGCAGCGATCCGGGACTAGCGGGAGTTGGTGAGCAGTTCTTC CASSDPGLAGVGEQFF
- TRBD1 TRBJ2-2 TRBV7-6 TGTGCCAGCAGCTTAGTCGAGGCGACAGGGGGATCCGGGGAGCTGTTTTTT CASSLVEATGGSGELFF
- TRBD2 TRBJ2-7 TRBV4-3 TGCGCCAGCAGCCAAGATCGCTTTTCGGGAGGTTACGAGCAGTACTTC CASSQDRFSGGYEQYF
- - TRBJ1-1 TRBV18 TGTGCCAGCTCACCACAGAAGGAGACTGAAGCTTTCTTT CASSPQKETEAFF
- TRBD2 TRBJ2-1 TRBV7-3 TGTGCCAGCAGCTTAATCGGGAGGCATAACCCCTACAATGAGCAGTTCTTC CASSLIGRHNPYNEQFF
- TRBD2 TRBJ2-7 TRBV25-1 TGTGCCAGCAGTGCGACTAGCGGGACCCACGAGCAGTACTTC CASSATSGTHEQYF
- TRBD1 TRBJ1-4 TRBV7-3 TGTGCCAGCAGACCCAGAAGGGACAGGGGGCAAGATGAAAAACTGTTTTTT CASRPRRDRGQDEKLFF
- TRBD2 TRBJ2-7 TRBV19 TGTGCCAGTAGTATGCCCCCCGGACTAGCGGACAACGAGCAGTACTTC CASSMPPGLADNEQYF
- - TRBJ2-1 TRBV27 TGTGCCAGCAGTTTATGGCAGGGGGGCAATGAGCAGTTCTTC CASSLWQGGNEQFF
- - TRBJ2-6 TRBV29-1 TGCAGCGTTGTGGGGGGTGCTGGGGCCAACGTCCTGACTTTC CSVVGGAGANVLTF
few TRBD1 TRBJ2-7 TRBV4-3 TGCGCCAGCAGCCAAGCCCTAGGACAGGGATCCTACGAGCAGTACTTC CASSQALGQGSYEQYF
- - TRBJ2-7 TRBV18 TGTGCCAGCTCACCCGGACCGGGAACCTACGAGCAGTACTTC CASSPGPGTYEQYF
- - TRBJ2-4 TRBV25-1 TGTGCCAGCAGTGAATTAGAGGGGGGGATAAACATTCAGTACTTC CASSELEGGINIQYF
- TRBD1 TRBJ1-4 TRBV7-8 TGTGCCAGCAGCCCGGACAGGGTAACTAATGAAAAACTGTTTTTT CASSPDRVTNEKLFF
- - TRBJ2-1 TRBV9 TGTGCCAGCAGCGCGAACCCAGGGGTCTACAATGAGCAGTTCTTC CASSANPGVYNEQFF
- - TRBJ1-2 TRBV7-3 TGTGCCAGCAGCTTAATCAAAGAGGGTAACTATGGCTACACCTTC CASSLIKEGNYGYTF
- TRBD1 TRBJ2-7 TRBV27 TGTGCCAGCAGTTTATATACCCCGTGGGGGGGACAGGGACTTTCCGAGCAGTACTTC CASSLYTPWGGQGLSEQYF
- TRBD1 TRBJ2-2 TRBV28 TGTGCCAGGACAGGGGTGGGGACCGGGGAGCTGTTTTTT CARTGVGTGELFF
- - TRBJ2-2 TRBV5-4 TGTGCCAGCAGCTTGATAAACACCGGGGAGCTGTTTTTT CASSLINTGELFF
- TRBD2 TRBJ2-3 TRBV10-3 TGTGCCATCAGGGGTGGAGCGGGACGTGGCGCAGATACGCAGTATTTT CAIRGGAGRGADTQYF
- - TRBJ2-4 TRBV10-3 TGTGCCATCAGTGCCTCGATACTAGCCAAAAACATTCAGTACTTC CAISASILAKNIQYF